This T cell receptor beta chain is from a study of regulatory T cells in long-lasting Graves disease. According to the study, TCR beta libraries were built with iRepertoire HTBI primers and CDR3-region Arm-PCR. TCRdb re-derived calls from the multiplex PCR reads in MiXCR, one entry per CDR3 protein. The sample shows hundreds of thousands of distinct CDR3 sequences, roughly 20% of them seen only once. Worth noting for this clonotype: A much larger clone differs by one base, so this may be a read error.

Time point described: persistent/refractory GD, antithyroid drugs over 5 years with positive TRAb. Making the TCR library involved RNA that had been extracted from PBMCs. The CDR3 spans 14 residues. Germline lookup yields CDR1 MNHEY and CDR2 SMNVEV (reference sequence). This specimen was peripheral blood mononuclear cells (PBMCs), taken when the disease was refractory, from a patient treated with antithyroid drugs. The chain combines TRBV27 with TRBJ2-7; the D gene is possibly TRBD1 (7 bases). This TCR was recovered from a female donor with Graves disease. The CDR3 loop is CASSPGGRPYERYF. The CDR3 DNA reads TGTGCCAGCAGTCCAGGGGGGCGTCCCTACGAGCGGTACTTC.